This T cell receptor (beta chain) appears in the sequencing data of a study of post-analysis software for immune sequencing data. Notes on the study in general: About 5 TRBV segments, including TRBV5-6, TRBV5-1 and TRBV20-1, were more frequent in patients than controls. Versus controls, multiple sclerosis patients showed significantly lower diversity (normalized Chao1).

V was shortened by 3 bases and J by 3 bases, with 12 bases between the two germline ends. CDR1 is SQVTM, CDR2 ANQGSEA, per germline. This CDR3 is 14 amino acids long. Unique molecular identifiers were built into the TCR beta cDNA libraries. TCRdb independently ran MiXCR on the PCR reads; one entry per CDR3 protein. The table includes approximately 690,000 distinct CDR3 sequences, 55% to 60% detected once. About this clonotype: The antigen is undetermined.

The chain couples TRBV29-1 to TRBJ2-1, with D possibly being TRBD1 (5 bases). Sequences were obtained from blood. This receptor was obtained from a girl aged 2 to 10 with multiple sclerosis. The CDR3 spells CSVDGGASYNEQFF. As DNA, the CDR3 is TGCAGCGTTGATGGTGGGGCGAGCTACAATGAGCAGTTCTTC.